The clone carrying this T cell receptor beta chain has just one count. Its antigen is not identified. It may be a read error: a sequence one base away is much more abundant. The source material, RNA transcripts, was used to amplify TCR beta CDR3 regions. An initial round of RT-PCR targeting the TCR CDR3 relied on the HTBI primer set. Via MiXCR, TCRdb re-called the multiplex PCR reads, giving one row per CDR3 protein. The repertoire holds roughly 100,000 distinct CDR3 sequences, with 47% as singletons. The data are from a study of T cells in Graves' hyperthyroidism and ophthalmopathy. General study findings and limits: Ophthalmopathy was told apart from stable hyperthyroidism by a 13 V-J model.

PBMCs stemmed from 10 ml fresh peripheral blood. The CDR3 is 16 residues long. Sequenced sample: blood. This TCR derives from a man aged 40-49 years with Graves' hyperthyroidism. The chain uses TRBV6-7 and TRBJ2-7; 13 bases line up with TRBD2. TRBV6-7 is identified as an open reading frame with a role that is uncertain. The CDR3 spells CASSGGLAGVSYDQYF. CDR3 nucleotide sequence: TGTGCCAGCAGTGGTGGACTAGCGGGGGTCTCCTACGATCAGTACTTC.